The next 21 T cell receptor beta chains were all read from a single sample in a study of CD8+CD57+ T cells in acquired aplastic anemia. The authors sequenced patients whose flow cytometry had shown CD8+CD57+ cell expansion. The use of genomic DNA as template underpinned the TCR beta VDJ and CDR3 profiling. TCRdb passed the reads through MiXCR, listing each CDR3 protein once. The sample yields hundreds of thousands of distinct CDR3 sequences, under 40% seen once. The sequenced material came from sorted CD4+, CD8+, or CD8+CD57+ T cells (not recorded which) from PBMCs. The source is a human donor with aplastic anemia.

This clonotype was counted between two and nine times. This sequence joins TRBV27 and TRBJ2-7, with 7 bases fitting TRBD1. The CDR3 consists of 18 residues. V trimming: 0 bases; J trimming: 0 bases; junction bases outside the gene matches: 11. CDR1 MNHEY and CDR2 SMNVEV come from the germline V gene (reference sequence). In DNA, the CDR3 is TGTGCCAGCAGTTTATCGGGCCGGGACAGAAAGAGCTCCTACGAGCAGTACTTC. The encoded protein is CASSLSGRDRKSSYEQYF.

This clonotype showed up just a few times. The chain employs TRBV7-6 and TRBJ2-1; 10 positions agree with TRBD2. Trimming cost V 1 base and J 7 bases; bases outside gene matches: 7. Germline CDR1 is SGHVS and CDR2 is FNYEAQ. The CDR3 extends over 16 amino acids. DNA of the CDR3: TGTGCCAGCAGCTTAGTGGCTAGCGGGAGTAAGAATGAGCAGTTCTTC. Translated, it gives CASSLVASGSKNEQFF.

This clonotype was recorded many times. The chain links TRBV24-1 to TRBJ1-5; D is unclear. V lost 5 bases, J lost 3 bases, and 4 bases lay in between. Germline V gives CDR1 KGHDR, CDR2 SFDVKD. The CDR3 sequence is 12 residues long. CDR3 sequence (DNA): TGTGCCACCAGTGGCGCCAATCAGCCCCAGCATTTT. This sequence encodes CATSGANQPQHF.

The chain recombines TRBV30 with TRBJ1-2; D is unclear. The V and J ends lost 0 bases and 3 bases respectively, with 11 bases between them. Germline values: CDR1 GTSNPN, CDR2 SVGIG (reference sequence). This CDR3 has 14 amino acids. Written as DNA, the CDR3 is TGTGCCTGGAGTGTACGAAGAGGATACTATGGCTACACCTTC. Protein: CAWSVRRGYYGYTF.

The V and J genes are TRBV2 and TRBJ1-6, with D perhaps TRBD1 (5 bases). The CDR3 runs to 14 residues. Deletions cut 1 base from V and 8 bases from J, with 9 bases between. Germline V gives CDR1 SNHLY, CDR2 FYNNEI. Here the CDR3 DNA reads TGTGCCAGCAGTGAAGACGGGGCTGATTCACCCCTCCACTTT. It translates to CASSEDGADSPLHF.

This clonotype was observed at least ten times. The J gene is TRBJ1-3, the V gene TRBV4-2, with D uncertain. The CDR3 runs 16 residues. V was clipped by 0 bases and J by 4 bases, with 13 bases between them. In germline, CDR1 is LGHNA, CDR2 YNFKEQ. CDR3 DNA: TGTGCCAGCAGCCAAGATTCGTTTCAGCCGGGAAACACCATATATTTT. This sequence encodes CASSQDSFQPGNTIYF.

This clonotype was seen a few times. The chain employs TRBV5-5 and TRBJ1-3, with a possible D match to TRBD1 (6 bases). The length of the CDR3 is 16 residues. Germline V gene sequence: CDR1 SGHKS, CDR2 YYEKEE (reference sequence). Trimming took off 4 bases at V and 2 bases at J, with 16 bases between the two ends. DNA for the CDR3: TGTGCCAGCAGCGGATACTACAGGGCAGCTGGAAACACCATATATTTT. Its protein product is CASSGYYRAAGNTIYF.

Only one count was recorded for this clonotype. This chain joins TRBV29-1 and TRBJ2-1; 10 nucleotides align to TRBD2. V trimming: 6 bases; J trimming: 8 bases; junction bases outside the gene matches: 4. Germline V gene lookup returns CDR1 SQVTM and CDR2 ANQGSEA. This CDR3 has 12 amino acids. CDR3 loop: CSVSGGADEQFF. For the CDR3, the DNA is TGCAGCGTCAGCGGGGGGGCCGATGAGCAGTTCTTC.

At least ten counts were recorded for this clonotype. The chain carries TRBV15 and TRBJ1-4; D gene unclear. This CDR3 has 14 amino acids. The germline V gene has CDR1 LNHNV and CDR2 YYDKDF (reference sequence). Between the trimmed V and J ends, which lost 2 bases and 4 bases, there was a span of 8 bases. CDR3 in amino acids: CATSRQRFNEKLFF. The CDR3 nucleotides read TGTGCCACCAGCAGACAGCGATTTAATGAAAAACTGTTTTTT.

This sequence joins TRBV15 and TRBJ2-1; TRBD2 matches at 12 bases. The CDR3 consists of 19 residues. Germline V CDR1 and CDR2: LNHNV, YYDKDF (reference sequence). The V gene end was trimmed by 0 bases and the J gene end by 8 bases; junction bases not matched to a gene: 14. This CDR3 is CATSREPPYTSGRFDEQFF. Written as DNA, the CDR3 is TGTGCCACCAGCAGAGAGCCCCCTTATACTAGCGGGAGGTTTGATGAGCAGTTCTTC.

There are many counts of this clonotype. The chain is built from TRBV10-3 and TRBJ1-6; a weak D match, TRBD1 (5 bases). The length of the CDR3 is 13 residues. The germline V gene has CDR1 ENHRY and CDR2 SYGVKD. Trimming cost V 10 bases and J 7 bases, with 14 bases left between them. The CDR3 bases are TGTGCCAGCAGGGCAGGGTCGAATTCACCCCTCCACTTT. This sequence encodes CASRAGSNSPLHF.

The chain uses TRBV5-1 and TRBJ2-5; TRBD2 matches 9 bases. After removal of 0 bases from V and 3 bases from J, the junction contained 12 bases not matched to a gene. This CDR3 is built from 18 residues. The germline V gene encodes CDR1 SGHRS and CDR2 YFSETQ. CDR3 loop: CASSLALVASGKEETQYF. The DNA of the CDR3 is TGCGCCAGCAGCTTGGCCTTGGTGGCTAGCGGGAAGGAAGAGACCCAGTACTTC.

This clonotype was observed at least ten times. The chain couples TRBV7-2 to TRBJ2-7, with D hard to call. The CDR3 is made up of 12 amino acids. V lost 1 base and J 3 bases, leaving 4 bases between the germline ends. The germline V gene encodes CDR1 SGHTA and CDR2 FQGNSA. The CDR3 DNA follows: TGTGCCAGCAGCTTAGAGGACTACGAGCAGTACTTC. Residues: CASSLEDYEQYF.

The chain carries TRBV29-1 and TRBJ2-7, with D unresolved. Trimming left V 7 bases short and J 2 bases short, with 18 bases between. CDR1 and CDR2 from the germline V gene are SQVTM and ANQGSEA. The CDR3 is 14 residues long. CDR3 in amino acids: CSALDGISTYEQYF. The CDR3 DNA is TGCAGCGCCCTCGACGGTATCAGCACCTACGAGCAGTACTTC.

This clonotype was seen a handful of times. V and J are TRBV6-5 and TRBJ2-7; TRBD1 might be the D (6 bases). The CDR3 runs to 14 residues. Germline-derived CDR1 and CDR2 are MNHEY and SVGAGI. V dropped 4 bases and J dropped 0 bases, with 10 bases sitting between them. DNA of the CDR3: TGTGCCAGCAGTTCGGGACAAACCTCCTACGAGCAGTACTTC. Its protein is CASSSGQTSYEQYF.

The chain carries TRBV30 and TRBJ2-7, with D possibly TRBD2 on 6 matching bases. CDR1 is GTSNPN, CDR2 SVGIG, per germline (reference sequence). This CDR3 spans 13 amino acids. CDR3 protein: CASEWGLTYEQYF. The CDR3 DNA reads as TGTGCATCGGAGTGGGGACTCACCTACGAGCAGTACTTC.

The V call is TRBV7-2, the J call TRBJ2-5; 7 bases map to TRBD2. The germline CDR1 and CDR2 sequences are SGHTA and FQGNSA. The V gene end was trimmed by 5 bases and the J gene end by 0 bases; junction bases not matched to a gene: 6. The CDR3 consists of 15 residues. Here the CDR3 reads CASSLRDYYQETQYF. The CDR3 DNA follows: TGTGCCAGCAGCCTCCGGGACTATTACCAAGAGACCCAGTACTTC. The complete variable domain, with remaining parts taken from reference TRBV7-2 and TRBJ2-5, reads GAGVSQSPSNKVTEKGKDVELRCDPISGHTALYWYRQSLGQGLEFLIYFQGNSAPDKSGLPSDRFSAERTGGSVSTLTIQRTQQEDSAVYLCASSLRDYYQETQYFGPGTRLLVL.

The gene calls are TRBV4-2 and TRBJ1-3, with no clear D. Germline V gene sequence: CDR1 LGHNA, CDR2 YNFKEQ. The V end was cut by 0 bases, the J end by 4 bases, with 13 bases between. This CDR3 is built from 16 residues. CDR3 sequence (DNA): TGTGCCAGCAGCCAAGACTTGCCCGCATTAGGAAACACCATATATTTT. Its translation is CASSQDLPALGNTIYF.

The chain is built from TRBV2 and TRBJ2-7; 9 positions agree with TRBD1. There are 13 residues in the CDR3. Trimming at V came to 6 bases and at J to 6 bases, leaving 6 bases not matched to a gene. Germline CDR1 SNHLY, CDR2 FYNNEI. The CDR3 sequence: CASRGGTGREQYF. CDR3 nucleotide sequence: TGTGCCAGCAGGGGGGGGACAGGGCGCGAGCAGTACTTC.

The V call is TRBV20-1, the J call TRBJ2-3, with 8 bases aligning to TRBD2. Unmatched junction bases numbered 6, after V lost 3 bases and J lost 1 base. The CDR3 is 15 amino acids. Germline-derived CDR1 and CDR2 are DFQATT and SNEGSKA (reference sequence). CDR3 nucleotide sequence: TGCAGTGCTAGTCAAGCGGGGGCCGGCACAGATACGCAGTATTTT. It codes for CSASQAGAGTDTQYF.

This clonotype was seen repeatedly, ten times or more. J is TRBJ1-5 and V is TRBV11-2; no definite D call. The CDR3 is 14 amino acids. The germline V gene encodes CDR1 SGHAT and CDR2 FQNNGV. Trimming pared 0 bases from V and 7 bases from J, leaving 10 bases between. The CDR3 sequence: CASSLEREGQPQHF. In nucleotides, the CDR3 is TGTGCCAGCAGCTTAGAGAGGGAAGGCCAGCCCCAGCATTTT. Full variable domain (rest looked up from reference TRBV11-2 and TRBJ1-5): EAGVAQSPRYKIIEKRQSVAFWCNPISGHATLYWYQQILGQGPKLLIQFQNNGVVDDSQLPKDRFSAERLKGVDSTLKIQPAKLEDSAVYLCASSLEREGQPQHFGDGTRLSIL.